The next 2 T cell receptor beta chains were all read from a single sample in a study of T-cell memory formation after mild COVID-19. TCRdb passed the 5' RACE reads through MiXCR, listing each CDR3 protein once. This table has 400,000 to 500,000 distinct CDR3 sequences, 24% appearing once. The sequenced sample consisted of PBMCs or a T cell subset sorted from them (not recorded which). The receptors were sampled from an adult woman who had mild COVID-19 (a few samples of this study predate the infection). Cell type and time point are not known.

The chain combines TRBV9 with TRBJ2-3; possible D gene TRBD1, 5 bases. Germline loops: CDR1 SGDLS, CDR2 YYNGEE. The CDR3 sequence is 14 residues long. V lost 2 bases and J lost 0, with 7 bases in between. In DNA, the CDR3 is TGTGCCAGCAGCGTCAGGGCGAGCACAGATACGCAGTATTTT. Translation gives CASSVRASTDTQYF.

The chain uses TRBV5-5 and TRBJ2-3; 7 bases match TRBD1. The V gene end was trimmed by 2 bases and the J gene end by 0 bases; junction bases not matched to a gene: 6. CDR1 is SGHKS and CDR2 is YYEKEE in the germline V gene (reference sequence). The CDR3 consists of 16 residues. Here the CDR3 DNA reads TGTGCCAGCAGCTTTGGTGGGACAGCAAGCACAGATACGCAGTATTTT. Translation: CASSFGGTASTDTQYF.